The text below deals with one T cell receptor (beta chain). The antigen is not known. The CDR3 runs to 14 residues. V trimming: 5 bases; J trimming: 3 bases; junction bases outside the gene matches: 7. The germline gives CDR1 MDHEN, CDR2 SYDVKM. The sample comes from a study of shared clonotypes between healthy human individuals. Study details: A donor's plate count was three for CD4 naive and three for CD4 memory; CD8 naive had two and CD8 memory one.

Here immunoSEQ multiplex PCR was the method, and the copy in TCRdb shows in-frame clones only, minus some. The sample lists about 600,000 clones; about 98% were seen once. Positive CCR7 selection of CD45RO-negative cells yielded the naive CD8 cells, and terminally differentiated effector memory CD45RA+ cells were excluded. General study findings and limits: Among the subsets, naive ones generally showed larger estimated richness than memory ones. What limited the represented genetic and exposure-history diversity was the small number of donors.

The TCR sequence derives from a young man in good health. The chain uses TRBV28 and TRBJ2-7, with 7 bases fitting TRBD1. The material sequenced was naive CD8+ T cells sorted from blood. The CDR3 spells CASSPQGTVYEQYF. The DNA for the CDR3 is TGTGCCAGCAGTCCTCAGGGGACAGTCTACGAGCAGTACTTC.